This note documents a single T cell receptor beta chain sequence. The antigen remains unidentified. Sequence at one end of the junction differs from germline and may be a read error. The data stem from a study of CD8 T cells in ankylosing spondylitis. Notes on the study in general: Reportedly, disease-linked clones are significantly enriched in ankylosing spondylitis patients' matched synovial fluid. Made up of under 10 highly homologous variants, a TCR beta motif appeared characteristic of ankylosing spondylitis blood.

Quantitative 5'-RACE with molecular barcodes produced the TCR beta libraries. TCRdb re-derived calls from the 5' RACE reads in MiXCR, one entry per CDR3 protein. Of 200,000 or so distinct CDR3 sequences listed, roughly 13% were seen once; the top ten hold 9.5% to 11%. CDR1 is SGHDT, CDR2 YYEEEE, per germline. The CDR3 consists of 16 residues. Sequenced sample: blood, either unsorted or a sorted T cell fraction (not recorded which). The clonotype was recovered from a female donor with ankylosing spondylitis or in good health (not recorded which). The chain uses TRBV5-6 and TRBJ2-1, with D perhaps TRBD2 (6 bases). The CDR3 region is CASSLPTPGLHNEQFF. CDR3 sequence (DNA): TGTGCCAGCAGCTTACCGACCCCGGGACTTCACAATGAGCAGTTCTTT.